This T cell receptor beta chain was identified during a study of OX40 agonist ivuxolimab in advanced cancers. CDR3 size: 13 residues. CDR1 SGHTA and CDR2 FQGNSA come from the germline V gene. V lost 1 base and J 2 bases, leaving 5 bases between the germline ends. Repertoires were generated with immunoSEQ multiplex PCR, while TCRdb's copy carries only in-frame clones and drops some. Of some 73,000 clones listed, 86% are singletons. This clone was detected only once. The chain carries TRBV7-2 and TRBJ1-2; D uncertain. Specimen: CD4+ or CD8+ T cells sorted from blood, collected in a trial of the OX40 agonist ivuxolimab. The TCR sequence derives from an adult with an advanced solid tumor such as melanoma, head and neck, liver or kidney cancer. The CDR3 spells CASSLGGNYGYTF. CDR3 coding DNA: TGTGCCAGCAGCTTAGGAGGGAACTATGGCTACACCTTC.